This is a list of T cell receptor beta chains from one sample in a study of blood T cell repertoires in COVID-19. TCRdb keeps only in-frame clones here, not all; method: immunoSEQ multiplex PCR. Of a few hundred thousand clones in the sample, approximately 80% were seen once. The sequencing sample was made of peripheral blood. These receptors were taken from an elderly woman with acute or convalescent COVID-19. Each CDR3 is given with its conserved first and last residue. The D gene is left open where the match is weak. Some rows mark clone size as missing; the rest say once, few, many or name a class of expanded clone.

DNA: TGCGCCAGCAGCTCTCAGGCAGACTATGGCTACACCTTC
CDR3: CASSSQADYGYTF
J: TRBJ1-2
D: .
V: TRBV5-1
size: .

DNA: TGCGCCAGCAGCGGCGGCACTAGCGGGGGGGCCAGTTCCTACAATGAGCAGTTCTTC
CDR3: CASSGGTSGGASSYNEQFF
J: TRBJ2-1
D: TRBD2
V: TRBV5-1
size: .

DNA: TGTGCCAGCAACCCTGGGACAAATCCCTACGAGCAGTACTTC
CDR3: CASNPGTNPYEQYF
J: TRBJ2-7
D: .
V: TRBV7-9
size: .

DNA: TGTGCCAGCAGTCCACCCGGGTCGGTTCCTGAAGCTTTCTTT
CDR3: CASSPPGSVPEAFF
J: TRBJ1-1
D: .
V: TRBV28
size: .

DNA: TGTGCCAGCAGTTCCGACAGGGAATACGAGCAGTACTTC
CDR3: CASSSDREYEQYF
J: TRBJ2-7
D: TRBD1
V: TRBV27
size: .

DNA: TGTGCCAGCAGCGTAAAGGCTAGCGGGGTGGGGAATGAGCAGTTCTTC
CDR3: CASSVKASGVGNEQFF
J: TRBJ2-1
D: TRBD2
V: TRBV9
size: .

DNA: TGTGCCAGCAGCCGGGACAGGGTCACAGATACGCAGTATTTT
CDR3: CASSRDRVTDTQYF
J: TRBJ2-3
D: TRBD1
V: TRBV25-1
size: .

DNA: TGTGCCAGCAGCTTGGAGGCTAGCGGGAGCCACGAGCAGTACTTC
CDR3: CASSLEASGSHEQYF
J: TRBJ2-7
D: TRBD2
V: TRBV5-4
size: .

DNA: TGTGCCAGCAGTCGGGACAGCCAAGAGACCCAGTACTTC
CDR3: CASSRDSQETQYF
J: TRBJ2-5
D: TRBD1
V: TRBV2
size: .

DNA: TGTGCCAGCAGTTTACGGCTCCGGGACAATGGGGTGTACTTC
CDR3: CASSLRLRDNGVYF
J: TRBJ2-7
D: .
V: TRBV28
size: .

DNA: TGTGCCAGTAGTTCCTCCGTCGTCTCTGGAAACACCATATATTTT
CDR3: CASSSSVVSGNTIYF
J: TRBJ1-3
D: .
V: TRBV19
size: .

DNA: TGTGCCAGCAGCCCGGGGGGGGAGAGCACAGATACGCAGTATTTT
CDR3: CASSPGGESTDTQYF
J: TRBJ2-3
D: TRBD2
V: TRBV5-4
size: .

DNA: TGTGCCACTTCGCCCCCCGGGACTATCGTCTACGAGCAGTACTTC
CDR3: CATSPPGTIVYEQYF
J: TRBJ2-7
D: TRBD2
V: TRBV4-2
size: .

DNA: TGCGCCAGCAGCTACAGCGGGAGGGCCGTTTTAGGTGGCACAGATACGCAGTATTTT
CDR3: CASSYSGRAVLGGTDTQYF
J: TRBJ2-3
D: TRBD2
V: TRBV5-1
size: .

DNA: TGTGCCACCAGACGGGGGGATGATTCTGGAAACACCATATATTTT
CDR3: CATRRGDDSGNTIYF
J: TRBJ1-3
D: .
V: TRBV10-3
size: .

DNA: TGTGCCAGTAGCAGGGGACAGGTTGCTGAAAAACTGTTTTTT
CDR3: CASSRGQVAEKLFF
J: TRBJ1-4
D: TRBD1
V: TRBV19
size: .

DNA: TGTGCCAGCAGCTTCAGCGGGGGGGCCCTCAATGAGCAGTTCTTC
CDR3: CASSFSGGALNEQFF
J: TRBJ2-1
D: TRBD2
V: TRBV7-2
size: .

DNA: TGTGCCAGCACCGTCCTACAGACCTCCTACGAGCAGTACTTC
CDR3: CASTVLQTSYEQYF
J: TRBJ2-7
D: .
V: TRBV27
size: once

DNA: TGTGCCAGTAGTCGTCTCGCAGATAGCAATCAGCCCCAGCATTTT
CDR3: CASSRLADSNQPQHF
J: TRBJ1-5
D: .
V: TRBV19
size: .

DNA: TGCGCCAGCAGCTTGGGGGCAGGGGGAGCCTCGGGCACTGAAGCTTTCTTT
CDR3: CASSLGAGGASGTEAFF
J: TRBJ1-1
D: TRBD1
V: TRBV5-1
size: few

DNA: TGTGCCAGCAGGACCGGGGGACAGGTAATTTCCTACGAGCAGTACTTC
CDR3: CASRTGGQVISYEQYF
J: TRBJ2-7
D: TRBD1
V: TRBV28
size: .

DNA: TGTGCCAGCAGCTTGGGACTAGCGGGGAACACCGGGGAGCTGTTTTTT
CDR3: CASSLGLAGNTGELFF
J: TRBJ2-2
D: TRBD2
V: TRBV7-9
size: .

DNA: TGTGCCAGCAGCTTGTGGGGGGAGGCTTTCTTT
CDR3: CASSLWGEAFF
J: TRBJ1-1
D: .
V: TRBV7-9
size: .

DNA: TGTGCCTGGAGTCTAGGGGCGGTCGGGGAGCTGTTTTTT
CDR3: CAWSLGAVGELFF
J: TRBJ2-2
D: .
V: TRBV30
size: once

DNA: TGTGCCTGGAGCGGGACAGCGGTTAATCAGCCCCAGCATTTT
CDR3: CAWSGTAVNQPQHF
J: TRBJ1-5
D: TRBD1
V: TRBV30
size: .

DNA: TGCGCCAGCAGCCAATCACTAGCGGGGGTTAATGAGCAGTTCTTC
CDR3: CASSQSLAGVNEQFF
J: TRBJ2-1
D: TRBD2
V: TRBV4-3
size: .

DNA: TGTGCCAGCAGGTGGGACAGGGGGGGATCACCCCTCCACTTT
CDR3: CASRWDRGGSPLHF
J: TRBJ1-6
D: TRBD1
V: TRBV28
size: .

DNA: TGTGCCAGCAGCCAAGGGTCCAGGACAGGGGATCTCGAAGCTTTCTTT
CDR3: CASSQGSRTGDLEAFF
J: TRBJ1-1
D: TRBD1
V: TRBV3-1/TRBV3-2
size: .

DNA: TGTGCCAGCAGCGGATTGACAGGGGGGAATGAAAAACTGTTTTTT
CDR3: CASSGLTGGNEKLFF
J: TRBJ1-4
D: TRBD1
V: TRBV9
size: .

DNA: TGCGCCAGCAGGGGGACTAGCGGGCAAGAGACCCAGTACTTC
CDR3: CASRGTSGQETQYF
J: TRBJ2-5
D: TRBD2
V: TRBV5-1
size: few

DNA: TGTGCCAGTACTACAAACAGGGGCCCCGGAGAGACCCAGTACTTC
CDR3: CASTTNRGPGETQYF
J: TRBJ2-5
D: TRBD1
V: TRBV19
size: few

DNA: TGTGCCATCACCACAACAGGGGCCGGCTACACCTTC
CDR3: CAITTTGAGYTF
J: TRBJ1-2
D: TRBD1
V: TRBV10-3
size: many

DNA: TGTGCTAGCAGCCCCGCACAGGGGGCCTATTACGAGCAGTACTTC
CDR3: CASSPAQGAYYEQYF
J: TRBJ2-7
D: TRBD1
V: TRBV7-7
size: .

DNA: TGTGCCAGCAGCTTCCAAAGCGGGGGGGGGCGAGAGACCCAGTACTTC
CDR3: CASSFQSGGGRETQYF
J: TRBJ2-5
D: TRBD2
V: TRBV5-4
size: .

DNA: TGTGCCTGGAGTTTCATAGGGACAGACTCTGGAAACACCATATATTTT
CDR3: CAWSFIGTDSGNTIYF
J: TRBJ1-3
D: TRBD1
V: TRBV30
size: .

DNA: TGTGCCAGCAGCCAAGAACAGGGGTTTGGCTACACCTTC
CDR3: CASSQEQGFGYTF
J: TRBJ1-2
D: TRBD1
V: TRBV3-1/TRBV3-2
size: .

DNA: TGTGCCAGCAGTTTGGACGGGACAGCCCCCGAAAAACTGTTTTTT
CDR3: CASSLDGTAPEKLFF
J: TRBJ1-4
D: TRBD1
V: TRBV27
size: .

DNA: TGTGCCAGCAGCTACCGACAGATGCGCGATGAGCAGTTCTTC
CDR3: CASSYRQMRDEQFF
J: TRBJ2-1
D: .
V: TRBV6-5
size: few

DNA: TGCGCCAGCAGCCAAGGGGGACAGGGGAATCAGCCCCAGCATTTT
CDR3: CASSQGGQGNQPQHF
J: TRBJ1-5
D: TRBD1
V: TRBV4-1
size: .

DNA: TGTGCCAGCAGCTCCGGAGTCGCGGTGATTTATGAGCAGTTCTTC
CDR3: CASSSGVAVIYEQFF
J: TRBJ2-1
D: .
V: TRBV7-2
size: .

DNA: TGTGCCAGTAGTTCCCTCACAGACTACAATGAGCAGTTCTTC
CDR3: CASSSLTDYNEQFF
J: TRBJ2-1
D: .
V: TRBV19
size: few

DNA: TGTGCCAGCAGCCAAGATCTTGGAGGTTGGGGAAACACCATATATTTT
CDR3: CASSQDLGGWGNTIYF
J: TRBJ1-3
D: .
V: TRBV14
size: .

DNA: TGTGCCAGCAGTTTAGTCGACAGGGACTACGAGCAGTACTTC
CDR3: CASSLVDRDYEQYF
J: TRBJ2-7
D: TRBD1
V: TRBV7-9
size: once

DNA: TGTGCCAGCAGCCGCTGGAGGCTAGCCAGGAGCTACAATGAGCAGTTCTTC
CDR3: CASSRWRLARSYNEQFF
J: TRBJ2-1
D: .
V: TRBV6-2/TRBV6-3
size: .

DNA: TGTGCCAGCAGCGTGGGCAGGGTCAAGTCACCCCTCCACTTT
CDR3: CASSVGRVKSPLHF
J: TRBJ1-6
D: .
V: TRBV9
size: .

DNA: TGTGCCAGTAGTACCATATCAACCGGACTAGCGGGAGGGTTATATGAGCAGTTCTTC
CDR3: CASSTISTGLAGGLYEQFF
J: TRBJ2-1
D: TRBD2
V: TRBV19
size: once

DNA: TGTGCCAGTAGTATACAGGCGTCAAATGAAAAACTGTTTTTT
CDR3: CASSIQASNEKLFF
J: TRBJ1-4
D: .
V: TRBV19
size: .

DNA: TGTGCCAGCACCACCCGGGGGAGGAATGATGAGCAGTTCTTC
CDR3: CASTTRGRNDEQFF
J: TRBJ2-1
D: .
V: TRBV28
size: .

DNA: TGTGCCAGCAGTCGGGACATAGCCACCGGGGAGCTGTTTTTT
CDR3: CASSRDIATGELFF
J: TRBJ2-2
D: .
V: TRBV6-4
size: .

DNA: TGTGCTAGTGGTTTCGGGACAGTCGGAGAGGGCACAGATACGCAGTATTTT
CDR3: CASGFGTVGEGTDTQYF
J: TRBJ2-3
D: TRBD1
V: TRBV12-5
size: .